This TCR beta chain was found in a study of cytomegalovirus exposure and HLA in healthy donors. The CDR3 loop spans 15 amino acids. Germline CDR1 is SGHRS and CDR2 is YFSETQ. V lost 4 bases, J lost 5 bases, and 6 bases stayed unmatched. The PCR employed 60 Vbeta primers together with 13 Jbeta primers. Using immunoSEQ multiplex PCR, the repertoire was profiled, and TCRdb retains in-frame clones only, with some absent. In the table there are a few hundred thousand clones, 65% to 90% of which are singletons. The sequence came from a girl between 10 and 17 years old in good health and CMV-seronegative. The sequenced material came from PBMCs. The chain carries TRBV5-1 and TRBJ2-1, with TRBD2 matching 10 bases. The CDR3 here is CASSILAGPDNEQFF. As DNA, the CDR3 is TGCGCCAGCAGCATACTAGCGGGGCCCGACAATGAGCAGTTCTTC.